Listed here are 32 T cell receptor beta chains from one sample, sequenced in a study of T cells in localized non-small cell lung cancer. The method was immunoSEQ multiplex PCR; TCRdb's version includes in-frame clones alone and lacks a portion of them. This sample has tens of thousands of clones, with under 90% found just once. Source: peripheral blood, taken before any cancer treatment. These TCRs come from a woman aged 40-75 years with stage I lung adenocarcinoma.

The sample holds one count of this clone. This chain connects TRBV11-2 to TRBJ2-6, with D unresolved. V was pared by 7 bases and J by 0 bases, with 10 bases between. CDR3 length: 15 residues. Germline-derived CDR1 and CDR2 are SGHAT and FQNNGV. The CDR3 DNA follows: TGTGCCAGCACCGTTTCCCACTCTGGGGCCAACGTCCTGACTTTC. This gives the protein CASTVSHSGANVLTF.

This clone has only one observation. The rearrangement joins TRBV7-6 to TRBJ2-2; D unresolved. Germline V gives CDR1 SGHVS, CDR2 FNYEAQ. The CDR3 is made up of 16 amino acids. Trimming left V 2 bases short and J 7 bases short, with 17 bases between. CDR3 bases: TGTGCCAGCAGCTTACTTTCCAGCCTGAGACACGGGGAGCTGTTTTTT. It translates to CASSLLSSLRHGELFF. Complete variable domain (other parts from reference TRBV7-6 and TRBJ2-2): GAGVSQSPRYKVTKRGQDVALRCDPISGHVSLYWYRQALGQGPEFLTYFNYEAQQDKSGLPNDRFSAERPEGSISTLTIQRTEQRDSAMYRCASSLLSSLRHGELFFGEGSRLTVL.

This chain connects TRBV12-5 to TRBJ2-7, with TRBD1 matching over 8 bases. V lost 0 bases, J lost 6 bases, and 7 bases stayed unmatched. This CDR3 is 15 amino acids long. Germline CDR1 LGHNT, CDR2 FRNRAP. The CDR3 is CASGLVTGTGVEQYF. The CDR3 bases are TGTGCTAGTGGTTTGGTTACCGGGACAGGAGTCGAGCAGTACTTC. Drawing the rest from reference TRBV12-5 and TRBJ2-7, the complete variable domain is DARVTQTPRHKVTEMGQEVTMRCQPILGHNTVFWYRQTMMQGLELLAYFRNRAPLDDSGMPKDRFSAEMPDATLATLKIQPSEPRDSAVYFCASGLVTGTGVEQYFGPGTRLTVT.

This clone appeared once. In DNA, the CDR3 is TGTGCCAGCAGTTTGGCCGGGGCGTTTGGTGAAGCTTTCTTT. Its protein product is CASSLAGAFGEAFF. J is TRBJ1-1 and V is TRBV27; TRBD1 is a possible D gene (5 bases). The CDR3 consists of 14 residues. Per germline, CDR1 MNHEY and CDR2 SMNVEV (reference sequence). Trimming cost V 3 bases and J 7 bases, with 15 bases left between them.

This rearrangement joins TRBV15 to TRBJ2-7; tentative D call: TRBD1 (7 bases). Per germline, CDR1 LNHNV and CDR2 YYDKDF (reference sequence). Trimming left V 2 bases short and J 6 bases short, with 20 bases between. There are 16 residues in the CDR3. The CDR3 spells CATSRSRDSRLGEQYF. DNA of the CDR3: TGTGCCACCAGCAGAAGCCGGGACAGTAGACTAGGCGAGCAGTACTTC.

This clone appeared once. The J gene is TRBJ1-6, the V gene TRBV2; 7 bases agree with TRBD1. V dropped 7 bases and J dropped 5; count of bases not matched to a gene: 2. The CDR3 is 13 residues long. Per germline, CDR1 SNHLY and CDR2 FYNNEI. The CDR3 is CASKDRDNSPLHF. The CDR3, as DNA: TGTGCCAGCAAAGACAGGGATAATTCACCCCTCCACTTT. Drawing the rest from reference TRBV2 and TRBJ1-6, the complete variable domain is EPEVTQTPSHQVTQMGQEVILRCVPISNHLYFYWYRQILGQKVEFLVSFYNNEISEKSEIFDDQFSVERPDGSNFTLKIRSTKLEDSAMYFCASKDRDNSPLHFGNGTRLTVT.

The table lists this clone with a few counts. The CDR3 region is CASSLEPGMVEAFF. CDR3 nucleotides: TGCGCCAGCAGCTTGGAACCGGGTATGGTTGAAGCTTTCTTT. The chain is built from TRBV5-1 and TRBJ1-1; D is ambiguous. The germline V gene has CDR1 SGHRS and CDR2 YFSETQ. V lost 0 bases and J lost 7, with 13 bases in between. The CDR3 has 14 amino acids.

As to this clone: An end of the junction does not agree with germline; a read error may underlie this. The chain is built from TRBV2 and TRBJ1-2; tentatively, D is TRBD1 (6 bases). The CDR3 length is 12 residues. Germline V lookup: CDR1 SNHLY, CDR2 FYNNEI. CDR3 in amino acids: CASSENTYQGIF. The CDR3 nucleotides are TGTGCCAGCAGTGAGAACACTTACCAGGGGATATTC.

The genes are TRBV2 and TRBJ1-2; 8 bases align to TRBD1. CDR1 is SNHLY and CDR2 is FYNNEI in the germline V gene. Trimming at V came to 3 bases and at J to 4 bases, leaving 10 bases not matched to a gene. The CDR3 covers 16 residues. CDR3 nucleotide sequence: TGTGCCAGCAGTGACGACAGGGGTATAGGGCCCTATGGCTACACCTTC. Translated, it gives CASSDDRGIGPYGYTF.

The chain has TRBV7-2 and TRBJ2-3, with a tentative D call TRBD2 (6 bases). Trimming stripped 0 bases from V and 6 bases from J, with 10 bases between. Looked up from germline, CDR1 is SGHTA and CDR2 is FQGNSA. CDR3 size: 14 residues. The CDR3 DNA reads TGTGCCAGCAGCTTAGCGGGGGGTGTGGATACGCAGTATTTT. This encodes CASSLAGGVDTQYF. The entire variable domain, with the rest obtained from reference TRBV7-2 and TRBJ2-3, is as follows: GAGVSQSPSNKVTEKGKDVELRCDPISGHTALYWYRQSLGQGLEFLIYFQGNSAPDKSGLPSDRFSAERTGGSVSTLTIQRTQQEDSAVYLCASSLAGGVDTQYFGPGTRLTVL.

The CDR3 reads CASSPRGQGDEQFF. The CDR3 DNA follows: TGTGCCAGCAGCCCCCGGGGCCAGGGCGATGAGCAGTTCTTC. The rearrangement uses TRBV11-2 and TRBJ2-1; D might be TRBD1 or TRBD2, each matching 5 bases. CDR3 length equals 14 residues. From germline, CDR1 is SGHAT and CDR2 FQNNGV. V lost 5 bases and J lost 8, with 16 bases in between.

This chain links TRBV15 with TRBJ2-1, with 8 positions matching TRBD2. Trimming cost V 0 bases and J 8 bases; bases outside gene matches: 12. This CDR3 has 17 amino acids. Germline V gene data show CDR1 as LNHNV and CDR2 as YYDKDF (reference sequence). CDR3 DNA sequence: TGTGCCACCAGCAGAGATGTGGTCGGGGGGGCTGTCGATGAGCAGTTCTTC. Residues: CATSRDVVGGAVDEQFF.

The V gene is TRBV10-3, the J gene TRBJ1-2; a weak D match, TRBD1 (6 bases). V dropped 4 bases and J dropped 5 bases, with 17 bases sitting between them. Germline V lookup: CDR1 ENHRY, CDR2 SYGVKD. The length of the CDR3 is 15 residues. CDR3 DNA: TGTGCCATCAGTGGTGAGGGGGGGCAAGCATATGGCTACACCTTC. This encodes CAISGEGGQAYGYTF.

The V and J genes are TRBV6-5 and TRBJ2-6; 7 bases align to TRBD1. Per the germline V gene, CDR1 is MNHEY and CDR2 is SVGAGI. The CDR3 length is 14 residues. V shed 6 bases and J 3 bases; nucleotides not matched to a gene: 2. The CDR3 DNA reads as TGTGCCAGCAGACAGGGGTATGGGGCCAACGTCCTGACTTTC. Encoded protein: CASRQGYGANVLTF.

This chain joins TRBV28 and TRBJ2-7; TRBD1 agrees at 9 bases. The CDR3 loop spans 14 amino acids. Germline V gene data show CDR1 as MDHEN and CDR2 as SYDVKM. The V and J ends lost 7 bases and 4 bases, in that order; junction bases with no gene match: 8. The CDR3 region is CASMTGGGAYEQYF. DNA for the CDR3: TGTGCCAGCATGACAGGGGGGGGCGCGTACGAGCAGTACTTC.

The rearrangement uses TRBV9 and TRBJ1-2, with a tentative D call TRBD1 (6 bases). V was clipped by 2 bases and J by 5 bases, with 16 bases between them. Germline V gene lookup returns CDR1 SGDLS and CDR2 YYNGEE. The CDR3 consists of 15 residues. Here the CDR3 reads CASSVSGETLYGYTF. The CDR3 coding sequence is TGTGCCAGCAGCGTCTCAGGGGAAACCCTTTATGGCTACACCTTC.

The rearrangement links TRBV5-1 to TRBJ1-5; D uncertain. Germline assignment: CDR1 SGHRS and CDR2 YFSETQ. Trimming shortened V by 0 bases and J by 4 bases, and 5 bases separated the two germline ends. The CDR3 length is 13 residues. The CDR3 here is CASSLVGNQPQHF. The DNA of the CDR3 is TGCGCCAGCAGCTTGGTTGGTAATCAGCCCCAGCATTTT.

The chain joins TRBV27 to TRBJ2-3; no definite D call. This CDR3 spans 15 amino acids. V dropped 5 bases and J dropped 0 bases, with 12 bases sitting between them. The V gene's germline CDR1 is MNHEY and CDR2 SMNVEV (reference sequence). The DNA for the CDR3 is TGTGCCAGCAGTCTGGGCGGAGCTAGCACAGATACGCAGTATTTT. Translation: CASSLGGASTDTQYF.

This chain connects TRBV7-2 to TRBJ1-2, with 10 bases aligning to TRBD1. The CDR3 has 15 amino acids. Germline V gives CDR1 SGHTA, CDR2 FQGNSA. Losses at the gene ends were 2 bases for V and 6 bases for J; bases not matched to a gene: 6. The CDR3 reads CASSLWTGGGDGYTF. The CDR3, as DNA: TGTGCCAGCAGCTTATGGACAGGGGGTGGGGATGGCTACACCTTC.

The chain carries TRBV4-3 and TRBJ2-5, with D perhaps TRBD1 (6 bases). CDR1 is LGHNA, CDR2 YSLEER, per germline. The V gene lost 0 bases and the J gene lost 5 bases, with 16 bases spanning the gap. The CDR3 runs to 16 residues. Here the CDR3 reads CASSQDPRGLGETQYF. CDR3 nucleotide sequence: TGCGCCAGCAGCCAAGACCCCAGGGGATTAGGGGAGACCCAGTACTTC.

This chain links TRBV6-6 with TRBJ1-2; D uncertain. The CDR3 spans 12 residues. Trimming pared 6 bases from V and 8 bases from J, leaving 13 bases between. The germline gives CDR1 MNHNY, CDR2 SVGAGI (reference sequence). This CDR3 reads CASRSVSVGYTF. The CDR3 bases are TGTGCCAGCAGGAGCGTGTCTGTCGGCTACACCTTC.

The chain uses TRBV7-9 and TRBJ2-5; D might be TRBD1 or TRBD2, each matching 5 bases. The CDR3 runs 15 residues. V lost 1 base and J 4 bases, leaving 13 bases between the germline ends. Germline V gene data show CDR1 as SEHNR and CDR2 as FQNEAQ (reference sequence). In DNA form, the CDR3 reads TGTGCCAGCAGCTTAGGGCAGGGAGTCCGAGAGACCCAGTACTTC. Translating it yields CASSLGQGVRETQYF.

This clone was picked up a small number of times. The chain combines TRBV19 with TRBJ1-4; unclear D gene. The CDR3 extends over 16 amino acids. CDR1 and CDR2 from the germline V gene are LNHDA and SQIVND (reference sequence). The germline V and J ends were trimmed by 2 bases and 4 bases, with 14 bases remaining between them. CDR3 sequence reads: CASSILGNSLNEKLFF. The CDR3 nucleotides read TGTGCCAGTAGTATACTCGGCAACAGTCTTAATGAAAAACTGTTTTTT.

J is TRBJ1-5 and V is TRBV19; the D gene is possibly TRBD1 (5 bases). Per the germline V gene, CDR1 is LNHDA and CDR2 is SQIVND (reference sequence). The germline V and J ends were trimmed by 6 bases and 5 bases, with 11 bases remaining between them. The CDR3 runs to 13 residues. CDR3 region: CASRARGDQPQHF. CDR3 sequence (DNA): TGTGCCAGTAGGGCGAGGGGTGATCAGCCCCAGCATTTT.

This clone was recorded only once. The genes are TRBV5-1 and TRBJ2-7; 11 bases agree with TRBD1. V lost 1 base and J lost 6; bases outside the gene matches: 3. This CDR3 spans 14 amino acids. Germline V gene lookup returns CDR1 SGHRS and CDR2 YFSETQ. This CDR3 reads CASSLTGTGGEQYF. CDR3 bases: TGCGCCAGCAGCTTGACCGGGACAGGGGGCGAGCAGTACTTC.

This clone came up once. This sequence joins TRBV7-8 and TRBJ2-5; D not resolved. The V end was cut by 5 bases, the J end by 1 base, with 14 bases between. The CDR3 totals 15 residues. Germline V lookup: CDR1 SGHVS, CDR2 FQNEAQ. CDR3 protein: CASSPITATQETQYF. The CDR3 nucleotides read TGTGCCAGCAGCCCTATAACAGCAACCCAAGAGACCCAGTACTTC.

The chain combines TRBV4-1 with TRBJ2-2, with TRBD1 as a possible D gene (5 bases). Germline V lookup: CDR1 MGHRA, CDR2 YSYEKL. The length of the CDR3 is 17 residues. Trimming removed 4 bases from V and 4 bases from J, with 19 bases in between. CDR3 DNA sequence: TGCGCCAGCAGCCGCGAGACAAACCAGGGCGGCACCGGGGAGCTGTTTTTT. Its translation: CASSRETNQGGTGELFF.

The J gene is TRBJ1-1, the V gene TRBV11-3; 8 bases are a match to TRBD1. Losses at the gene ends were 9 bases for V and 2 bases for J; bases not matched to a gene: 2. Germline CDR1 and CDR2: SGHNT and YENEEA. The CDR3 spans 12 residues. The CDR3 loop reads CASQGANTEAFF. The CDR3 DNA sequence: TGTGCCAGTCAGGGGGCAAACACTGAAGCTTTCTTT.

The chain links TRBV7-6 to TRBJ2-1; TRBD1 aligns across 7 bases. After removal of 4 bases from V and 8 bases from J, the junction contained 11 bases not matched to a gene. Looked up from germline, CDR1 is SGHVS and CDR2 is FNYEAQ. The CDR3 spans 15 residues. The CDR3 DNA sequence: TGTGCCAGCAGCTCCGACAGGGCCTACGGCGATGAGCAGTTCTTC. Residues: CASSSDRAYGDEQFF.

The chain links TRBV2 to TRBJ2-3, with D perhaps TRBD2 (5 bases). The germline V gene encodes CDR1 SNHLY and CDR2 FYNNEI. The ends were cut back, 5 bases at V and 1 base at J, with 10 bases in the middle. This CDR3 is 14 amino acids long. The CDR3 DNA follows: TGTGCCAGCAGTCGGTGGGAGCGCACAGATACGCAGTATTTT. Translation: CASSRWERTDTQYF.

The CDR3 reads CASSPRRVLDSYEQYF. Here the CDR3 DNA reads TGTGCCAGCAGCCCTCGTCGTGTGCTCGACTCCTACGAGCAGTACTTC. V usage is TRBV9 and J usage is TRBJ2-7; the D is unclear. This CDR3 comprises 16 residues. Germline V gives CDR1 SGDLS, CDR2 YYNGEE. The germline V and J ends were trimmed by 4 bases and 0 bases, with 17 bases remaining between them.

CDR3 sequence: CASSFLPGNQPQHF. CDR3 in DNA: TGTGCCAGCAGCTTCCTCCCTGGCAATCAGCCCCAGCATTTT. V is TRBV5-8 and J is TRBJ1-5; D is unresolved. Germline CDR1 SGHTS, CDR2 YDEGEE. CDR3 length: 14 residues. V shed 2 bases and J shed 2 bases, with 8 bases lying between them.